Reported below is one T cell receptor beta chain. Antigen specificity is unknown. Via CD45RO/CCR7/CD25/CD127/CD95/CD27, cells of the CD4+ naive, central memory, regulatory and stem cell-like memory subsets were sorted. Each of the sorted populations had a purity greater than 95%. The data derive from a study of beta chain features in type 1 diabetes. For the study at large: Patients shared similar age, gender and cell yields with healthy donors. Study-level findings and limits: A potential PCR bias toward shorter templates would be equal in patient and control samples.

V shed 6 bases and J 6 bases; nucleotides not matched to a gene: 9. CDR3 length: 15 residues. The germline CDR1 and CDR2 sequences are MNHEY and SMNVEV (reference sequence). The study reverse transcribed the entire isolated RNA, so it sequenced expressed TCRB transcripts. TCRdb keeps only in-frame clones here, not all; method: immunoSEQ multiplex PCR. This sample has about 320,000 clones, with less than 15% found just once. This receptor was identified in a man aged 25 to 40 in good health. The sequencing input was central memory CD4+ T cells from blood. The rearrangement uses TRBV27 and TRBJ2-1; 9 bases fit TRBD1. The DNA of the CDR3 is TGTGCCAGCAGATATCCGGGACAGGGTAGCAATGAGCAGTTCTTC. It yields the protein CASRYPGQGSNEQFF.